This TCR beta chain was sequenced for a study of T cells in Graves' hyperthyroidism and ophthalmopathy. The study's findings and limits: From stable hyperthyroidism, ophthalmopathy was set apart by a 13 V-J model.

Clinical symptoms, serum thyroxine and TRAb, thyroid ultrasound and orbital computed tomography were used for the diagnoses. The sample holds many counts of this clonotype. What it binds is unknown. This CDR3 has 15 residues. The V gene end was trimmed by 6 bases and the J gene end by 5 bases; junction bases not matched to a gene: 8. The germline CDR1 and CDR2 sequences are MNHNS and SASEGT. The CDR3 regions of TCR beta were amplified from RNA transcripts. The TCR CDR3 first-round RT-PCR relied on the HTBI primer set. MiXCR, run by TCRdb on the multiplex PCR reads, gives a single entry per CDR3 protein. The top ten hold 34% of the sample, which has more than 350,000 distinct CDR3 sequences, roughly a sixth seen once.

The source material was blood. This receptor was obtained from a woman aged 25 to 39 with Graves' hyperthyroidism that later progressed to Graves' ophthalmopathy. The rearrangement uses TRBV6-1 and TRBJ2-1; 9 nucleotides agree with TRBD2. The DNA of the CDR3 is TGTGCCAGCAGCCGGGGACTAGCCGCGGACAATGAGCAGTTCTTC. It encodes CASSRGLAADNEQFF.